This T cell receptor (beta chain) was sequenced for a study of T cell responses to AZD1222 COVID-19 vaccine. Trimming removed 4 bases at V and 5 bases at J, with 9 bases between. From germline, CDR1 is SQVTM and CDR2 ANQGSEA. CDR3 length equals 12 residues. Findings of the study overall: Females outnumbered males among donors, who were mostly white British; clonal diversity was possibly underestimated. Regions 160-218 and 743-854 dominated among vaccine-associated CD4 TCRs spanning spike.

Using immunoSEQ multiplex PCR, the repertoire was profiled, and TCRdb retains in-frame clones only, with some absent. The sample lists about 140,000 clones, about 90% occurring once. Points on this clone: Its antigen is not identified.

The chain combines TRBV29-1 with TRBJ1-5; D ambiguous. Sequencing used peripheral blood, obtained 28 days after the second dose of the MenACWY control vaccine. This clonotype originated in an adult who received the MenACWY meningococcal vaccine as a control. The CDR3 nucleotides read TGCAGCGTTGTGGACCCCGATCAGCCCCAGCATTTT. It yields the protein CSVVDPDQPQHF. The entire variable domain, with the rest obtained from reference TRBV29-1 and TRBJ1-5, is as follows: SAVISQKPSRDICQRGTSLTIQCQVDSQVTMMFWYRQQPGQSLTLIATANQGSEATYESGFVIDKFPISRPNLTFSTLTVSNMSPEDSSIYLCSVVDPDQPQHFGDGTRLSIL.